This T cell receptor (beta chain) was profiled in a study of cytomegalovirus exposure and HLA in healthy donors. The trim removed 6 bases at V and 6 bases at J, leaving 14 bases unmatched. Germline assignment: CDR1 MNHNY and CDR2 SVGAGI (reference sequence). The CDR3 sequence is 16 residues long. 60 Vbeta and 13 Jbeta primers were used in PCR. Here immunoSEQ multiplex PCR was the method, and the copy in TCRdb shows in-frame clones only, minus some. Among 160,000 or so clones listed, about 80% were seen once. Input material: PBMCs. This clonotype was sampled from a woman aged 45 to 65 in good health and CMV-seronegative. This chain uses TRBV6-6 with TRBJ1-1, with 9 positions matching TRBD1. CDR3 region: CASSRLGQGVSPEAFF. CDR3 nucleotides: TGTGCCAGCAGCCGCCTGGGACAGGGCGTAAGCCCTGAAGCTTTCTTT.